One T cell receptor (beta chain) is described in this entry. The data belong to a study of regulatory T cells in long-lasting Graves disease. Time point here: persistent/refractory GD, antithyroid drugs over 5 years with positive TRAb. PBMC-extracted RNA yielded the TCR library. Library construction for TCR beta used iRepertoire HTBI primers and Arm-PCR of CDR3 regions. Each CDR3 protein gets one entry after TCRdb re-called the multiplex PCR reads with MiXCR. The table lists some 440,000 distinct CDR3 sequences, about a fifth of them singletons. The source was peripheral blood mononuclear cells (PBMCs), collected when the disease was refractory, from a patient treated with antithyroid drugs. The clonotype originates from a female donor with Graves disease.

The CDR3 DNA reads TGTGCCAGCAGCTCCGACGGGGGGACGGTCGGCGCTGAAGCTTTCTTT. It is translated as CASSSDGGTVGAEAFF. The genes are TRBV5-6 and TRBJ1-1; the D gene is possibly TRBD1 (5 bases). Deletions cut 3 bases from V and 6 bases from J, with 21 bases between. Germline loops: CDR1 SGHDT, CDR2 YYEEEE. The CDR3 is made up of 16 amino acids.